These 28 T cell receptor beta chains came from one sample sequenced in a study of blood T cell repertoires in COVID-19. The protocol was immunoSEQ multiplex PCR, while the TCRdb copy is restricted to in-frame clones and leaves out a portion. The table includes about 160,000 clones, 80% detected once. Sequenced sample: PBMCs or T cells enriched from blood (not recorded which). These receptors were obtained from a man in his forties who had recovered from COVID-19.

The chain employs TRBV18 and TRBJ2-5; D perhaps matches TRBD1 (5 bases). Germline loops: CDR1 KGHSH, CDR2 LQKENI. The V and J ends lost 1 base and 1 base respectively, with 10 bases between them. The CDR3 length is 15 residues. This CDR3 is CASSPLQQGQETQYF. The CDR3 nucleotides read TGTGCCAGCTCACCACTTCAGCAGGGCCAAGAGACCCAGTACTTC.

V gene TRBV7-8 combines with J gene TRBJ2-5, with 7 bases identical to TRBD2. From germline, CDR1 is SGHVS and CDR2 FQNEAQ. V lost 2 bases and J lost 1; bases outside the gene matches: 4. This CDR3 contains 15 residues. CDR3: CASSLLWGGQETQYF. In nucleotides, the CDR3 is TGTGCCAGCAGCTTATTATGGGGGGGCCAAGAGACCCAGTACTTC.

The chain joins TRBV9 to TRBJ1-2; TRBD1 aligns across 7 bases. The germline CDR1 and CDR2 sequences are SGDLS and YYNGEE. V was clipped by 5 bases and J by 4 bases; unmatched bases: 8. The CDR3 contains 14 residues. Written as DNA, the CDR3 is TGTGCCAGCAGTAAAGAGGGGGCGGCCTATGGCTACACCTTC. Translating gives CASSKEGAAYGYTF.

The chain's CDR3 is CASSLAGDGYTF. DNA for the CDR3: TGTGCCAGCAGCTTAGCAGGGGACGGCTACACCTTC. V usage is TRBV13 and J usage is TRBJ1-2; D is possibly TRBD1 (6 bases). CDR1 and CDR2 (germline): PRHDT, FYEKMQ (reference sequence). The CDR3 is 12 amino acids. V was cut by 1 base and J by 8 bases, with 8 bases left in between.

The J gene is TRBJ2-2, the V gene TRBV2; no clear D. Between the trimmed V and J ends, which lost 6 bases and 2 bases, there was a span of 13 bases. The CDR3 length is 15 residues. Germline V CDR1 and CDR2: SNHLY, FYNNEI. CDR3 sequence reads: CASRTAVSNTGELFF. CDR3 coding DNA: TGTGCCAGCAGGACTGCAGTATCCAACACCGGGGAGCTGTTTTTT.

V gene TRBV20-1 combines with J gene TRBJ1-2; D unresolved. The CDR3 has 13 residues. Trimming removed 3 bases from V and 8 bases from J, with 16 bases in between. Germline V gene sequence: CDR1 DFQATT, CDR2 SNEGSKA (reference sequence). Written as DNA, the CDR3 is TGCAGTGCTAGTCCCGACTCCCCGGGAGGCTACACCTTC. This encodes CSASPDSPGGYTF.

The chain couples TRBV10-3 to TRBJ1-2; D call uncertain. Germline CDR1 reads ENHRY; CDR2 reads SYGVKD. The CDR3 sequence is 14 residues long. V was trimmed by 3 bases and J by 0 bases, leaving 8 bases between them. CDR3 residues: CAISDTATNYGYTF. CDR3 sequence (DNA): TGTGCCATCAGTGACACAGCCACTAACTATGGCTACACCTTC.

The chain carries TRBV27 and TRBJ1-1; D is ambiguous. The CDR3 sequence is 15 residues long. Trimming removed 4 bases from V and 5 bases from J, with 17 bases in between. Germline assignment: CDR1 MNHEY and CDR2 SMNVEV (reference sequence). The CDR3 spells CASSSRLGGLTEAFF. CDR3 in DNA: TGTGCCAGCAGTTCCCGGTTAGGAGGGTTGACTGAAGCTTTCTTT.

The chain couples TRBV6-6 to TRBJ1-2; 8 bases fit TRBD1. The CDR3 totals 15 residues. The V segment lost 0 bases and the J segment 6 bases; nucleotides outside the gene matches: 6. Germline V lookup: CDR1 MNHNY, CDR2 SVGAGI (reference sequence). Here the CDR3 reads CASSYSSRGLDGYTF. For the CDR3, the DNA is TGTGCCAGCAGTTACTCGTCCAGGGGGCTTGATGGCTACACCTTC.

This sequence joins TRBV27 and TRBJ1-2; maybe TRBD1 (6 bases). The CDR3 has 15 amino acids. Looked up from germline, CDR1 is MNHEY and CDR2 is SMNVEV (reference sequence). V was trimmed by 8 bases and J by 0 bases, leaving 16 bases between them. The chain's CDR3 is CASAEQGPSNYGYTF. Here the CDR3 DNA reads TGTGCCAGCGCCGAACAGGGACCCTCTAACTATGGCTACACCTTC.

V gene TRBV10-3 combines with J gene TRBJ1-5; TRBD1 is a possible D gene (5 bases). V lost 3 bases to trimming and J lost 3 bases, with 12 bases between them. CDR3 length: 15 residues. Germline V gene lookup returns CDR1 ENHRY and CDR2 SYGVKD. CDR3 sequence reads: CAISEGDRTNQPQHF. For the CDR3, the DNA is TGTGCCATCAGTGAAGGCGACAGAACCAATCAGCCCCAGCATTTT.

The chain links TRBV6-6 to TRBJ1-6; tentatively, D is TRBD1 (5 bases). The germline CDR1 and CDR2 sequences are MNHNY and SVGAGI (reference sequence). The CDR3 totals 15 residues. With 6 bases removed from V and 19 bases from J, the gap between germline ends came to 28 bases. CDR3 residues: CASRISGDYSSPTHF. CDR3 coding DNA: TGTGCCAGCAGGATTTCCGGGGACTACAGTTCCCCTACTCACTTT.

V is TRBV6-2 or TRBV6-3 and J is TRBJ1-1; 9 bases fit TRBD1. The CDR3 runs to 13 residues. J lost 8 bases, V lost 6 bases, and 7 bases had no gene match. CDR1 is MNHEY, CDR2 SVGEGT, per germline. The CDR3 DNA sequence: TGTGCCAGCAGCGGACAGGGGCCCCACGAAGCTTTCTTT. It codes for CASSGQGPHEAFF.

This clone occurred once. V usage is TRBV9 and J usage is TRBJ2-3, with no clear D. The CDR3 runs 15 residues. Per germline, CDR1 SGDLS and CDR2 YYNGEE. The V end lost 1 base, the J end lost 2 bases, and 11 bases lay between the germline ends. The CDR3 DNA reads as TGTGCCAGCAGCGTACTTTCCGAGGTCACAGATACGCAGTATTTT. This translates into CASSVLSEVTDTQYF.

V is TRBV5-1 and J is TRBJ2-3; perhaps TRBD1 as D (5 bases). The CDR3 runs 15 residues. Trimming removed 5 bases from V and 2 bases from J, with 15 bases in between. CDR1 SGHRS and CDR2 YFSETQ come from the germline V gene. CDR3 protein: CASSLGQVSTDTQYF. In DNA, the CDR3 is TGCGCCAGCAGTCTGGGGCAGGTCTCCACAGATACGCAGTATTTT.

The rearrangement uses TRBV30 and TRBJ1-5; D may be TRBD1 (6 bases). There are 14 residues in the CDR3. V was shortened by 3 bases and J by 6 bases, with 15 bases between the two germline ends. From germline, CDR1 is GTSNPN and CDR2 SVGIG (reference sequence). This CDR3 reads CAWRSGGAGQPQHF. The DNA for the CDR3 is TGTGCCTGGAGATCGGGGGGCGCGGGTCAGCCCCAGCATTTT.

The genes are TRBV7-8 and TRBJ2-2; D is perhaps TRBD1 (6 bases). CDR3 size: 16 residues. Germline assignment: CDR1 SGHVS and CDR2 FQNEAQ. The V end lost 2 bases, the J end lost 5 bases, and 15 bases lay between the germline ends. The CDR3 DNA sequence: TGTGCCAGCAGCTTATTCGACAGGAAGAATACCGGGGAGCTGTTTTTT. Translated: CASSLFDRKNTGELFF.

In this sample, this clone turned up a few times. CDR3 bases: TGTGCCACCACGACAGGATTACTGAACACTGAAGCTTTCTTT. This codes for CATTTGLLNTEAFF. The V call is TRBV2, the J call TRBJ1-1, with TRBD1 as a possible D gene (6 bases). The V and J ends lost 10 bases and 0 bases respectively, with 15 bases between them. The CDR3 is 14 residues long. Germline lookup yields CDR1 SNHLY and CDR2 FYNNEI.

This rearrangement joins TRBV9 to TRBJ2-7, with unresolved D. Germline loops: CDR1 SGDLS, CDR2 YYNGEE. This CDR3 contains 13 residues. Trimming left V 3 bases short and J 5 bases short, with 12 bases between. CDR3 in DNA: TGTGCCAGCAGCGGCGATCAAATCCACGAGCAGTACTTC. It is translated as CASSGDQIHEQYF.

The chain has TRBV9 and TRBJ1-1, with TRBD1 matching 9 bases. V gave up 2 bases and J gave up 5 bases; unmatched junction bases: 7. Germline assignment: CDR1 SGDLS and CDR2 YYNGEE. The CDR3 totals 15 residues. CDR3 loop: CASSVAGTGRTEAFF. As DNA, the CDR3 is TGTGCCAGCAGCGTCGCCGGGACAGGGAGGACTGAAGCTTTCTTT.

The chain employs TRBV11-2 and TRBJ1-1; D not resolved. Germline V gene lookup returns CDR1 SGHAT and CDR2 FQNNGV. The CDR3 contains 13 residues. Trimming pared 5 bases from V and 2 bases from J, leaving 9 bases between. The CDR3 DNA is TGTGCCAGCAGCAAACGGGAAAACACTGAAGCTTTCTTT. Translated, it gives CASSKRENTEAFF.

The chain uses TRBV7-6 and TRBJ2-3; D is perhaps TRBD2 (7 bases). Germline CDR1 and CDR2: SGHVS and FNYEAQ. This CDR3 has 16 residues. Deletions cut 5 bases from V and 4 bases from J, with 19 bases between. The CDR3 region has the DNA TGTGCCAGCAGCCCTGAGTGGGGGGGGGCCTCAGATACGCAGTATTTT. Amino acid sequence: CASSPEWGGASDTQYF.

The chain is built from TRBV5-6 and TRBJ2-3, with D uncertain. The ends were cut back, 2 bases at V and 1 base at J, with 11 bases in the middle. This CDR3 is 15 amino acids long. The germline gives CDR1 SGHDT, CDR2 YYEEEE. CDR3: CASSFGAEGTDTQYF. The CDR3 DNA reads TGTGCCAGCAGCTTTGGTGCAGAAGGCACAGATACGCAGTATTTT.

The chain employs TRBV18 and TRBJ1-1; 7 bases are shared with TRBD1. The CDR3 is 14 amino acids. Losses at the gene ends were 5 bases for V and 0 bases for J; bases not matched to a gene: 3. CDR1 and CDR2 (germline): KGHSH, LQKENI. The CDR3 here is CASSRDSMNTEAFF. In nucleotides, the CDR3 is TGTGCCAGCTCAAGGGACAGCATGAACACTGAAGCTTTCTTT.

The V call is TRBV18, the J call TRBJ2-1; D is possibly TRBD2 (6 bases). The germline V gene encodes CDR1 KGHSH and CDR2 LQKENI. The length of the CDR3 is 13 residues. The V end was cut by 8 bases, the J end by 5 bases, with 13 bases between. In DNA form, the CDR3 reads TGTGCCAGCCGGAGGGGTAATAACAATGAGCAGTTCTTC. Its protein product is CASRRGNNNEQFF.

The chain recombines TRBV7-2 with TRBJ2-1, with 15 bases lining up with TRBD2. From germline, CDR1 is SGHTA and CDR2 FQGNSA. This CDR3 has 17 amino acids. J gave up 9 bases and V 5 bases, and 11 bases lay outside the gene matches. The CDR3 reads CASSHPGLAGGHGEQFF. The CDR3 DNA sequence: TGTGCCAGCAGCCATCCCGGACTAGCGGGGGGGCATGGTGAGCAGTTCTTC.

The chain recombines TRBV3-1 (or the pseudogene TRBV3-2) with TRBJ2-1; possible D gene TRBD2, 5 bases. The V and J ends lost 0 bases and 10 bases respectively, with 13 bases between them. The germline V gene encodes CDR1 LGHDT and CDR2 YNNKEL (reference sequence). The length of the CDR3 is 14 residues. CDR3 nucleotides: TGTGCCAGCAGCCAAGATATCGGGGAATTAGAGCAGTTCTTC. This sequence encodes CASSQDIGELEQFF.

The V and J genes are TRBV29-1 and TRBJ1-2, with D possibly TRBD1 on 5 matching bases. Germline-derived CDR1 and CDR2 are SQVTM and ANQGSEA. Trimming removed 6 bases from V and 8 bases from J, with 19 bases in between. The CDR3 consists of 13 residues. This CDR3 is CSVEAAGNGGYTF. CDR3 DNA: TGCAGCGTAGAGGCGGCAGGGAATGGCGGCTACACCTTC.